One and the same sample provided the 20 T cell receptor beta chains below, sequenced in a study of CXCR4 blockade with PD-1 therapy in pancreatic cancer (dated by TCRdb to about 2019). Preparation of the library involved the immunoSEQ multiplex PCR assay. Entries here come from immuneACCESS through TCRdb and include only in-frame sequences with V and J called. Some clones fail to appear in such tables; in the studies checked, an unresolved V gene covers under half of the shortfall, and the cause of the remainder is unknown. The sample profile shows some 1,200 clones; less than 45% of them were found once. The top ten constitute around a sixth of the sample. The specimen sequenced was tumor tissue. These receptors came from a human donor with pancreatic ductal adenocarcinoma.

The chain couples TRBV6-8 to TRBJ2-7; 7 bases align to TRBD2. Germline V gene data show CDR1 as MNHGY and CDR2 as SAAAGT. The length of the CDR3 is 16 residues. With 0 bases clipped from V and 0 bases from J, the junction kept 5 bases outside the gene matches. CDR3 bases: TGTGCCAGCAGTTACTCAGCTAGCGGCATCTCCTACGAGCAGTACTTC. Protein sequence: CASSYSASGISYEQYF.

The CDR3 nucleotides are TGTGCCAGCAGCTTAAATATGCAGGGTACCTACGAGCAGTACTTC. Protein sequence: CASSLNMQGTYEQYF. This chain uses TRBV11-3 with TRBJ2-7, with D possibly being TRBD1 (5 bases). Per germline, CDR1 SGHNT and CDR2 YENEEA. The V and J ends lost 2 bases and 2 bases respectively, with 13 bases between them. The CDR3 sequence is 15 residues long. The full variable domain, with the rest looked up from reference TRBV11-3 and TRBJ2-7, is EAGVVQSPRYKIIEKKQPVAFWCNPISGHNTLYWYLQNLGQGPELLIRYENEEAVDDSQLPKDRFSAERLKGVDSTLKIQPAELGDSAVYLCASSLNMQGTYEQYFGPGTRLTVT.

CDR3 bases: TGTGCCAGTAAAGTCGGGAGAGACGTCAATCAGCCCCAGCATTTT. Its translation is CASKVGRDVNQPQHF. The V gene is TRBV19, the J gene TRBJ1-5; D gene ambiguous. V was cut by 7 bases and J by 3 bases, with 16 bases left in between. CDR1 is LNHDA, CDR2 SQIVND, per germline (reference sequence). The CDR3 is 15 amino acids.

This clone was observed a handful of times. V usage is TRBV6-8 and J usage is TRBJ1-6; 10 bases are shared with TRBD1. The CDR3 runs to 13 residues. Unmatched junction bases numbered 0, after V lost 5 bases and J lost 8 bases. CDR1 is MNHGY, CDR2 SAAAGT, per germline. The CDR3 DNA follows: TGTGCCAGCAGTGACAGGGGGCATTCACCCCTCCACTTT. This encodes CASSDRGHSPLHF.

The chain is built from TRBV18 and TRBJ1-5; 7 bases fit TRBD1. The CDR3 contains 14 residues. Trimming removed 6 bases from V and 4 bases from J; junction bases left unmatched: 6. CDR1 KGHSH and CDR2 LQKENI come from the germline V gene. The CDR3 DNA sequence: TGTGCCAGCTCGCCAGACAGGGTAAATCAGCCCCAGCATTTT. Its protein is CASSPDRVNQPQHF.

This clone is labeled large. This chain links TRBV6-8 with TRBJ1-1, with 8 bases identical to TRBD1. The germline V gene has CDR1 MNHGY and CDR2 SAAAGT. The CDR3 extends over 14 amino acids. V was pared by 6 bases and J by 4 bases, with 7 bases of the junction left unmatched. The CDR3 nucleotides are TGTGCCAGCAGGCCCCTAGACAGGGGCACTGAAGCTTTCTTT. Its translation: CASRPLDRGTEAFF.

The chain recombines TRBV19 with TRBJ1-1, with D unresolved. Looked up from germline, CDR1 is LNHDA and CDR2 is SQIVND (reference sequence). The CDR3 is made up of 15 amino acids. V gave up 0 bases and J gave up 0 bases, with 8 bases separating them. The CDR3 sequence: CASSIDVGMNTEAFF. The CDR3 DNA reads TGTGCCAGTAGTATAGATGTGGGTATGAACACTGAAGCTTTCTTT. Based on the CDR3 plus reference TRBV19 and TRBJ1-1, the full variable domain is DGGITQSPKYLFRKEGQNVTLSCEQNLNHDAMYWYRQDPGQGLRLIYYSQIVNDFQKGDIAEGYSVSREKKESFPLTVTSAQKNPTAFYLCASSIDVGMNTEAFFGQGTRLTVV.

Sample share makes this clone medium-sized. The V gene is TRBV23-1, the J gene TRBJ1-2, with D perhaps matching TRBD1 (5 bases). TRBV23-1 is annotated as an ORF whose role is uncertain. The CDR3 spans 13 residues. V lost 6 bases and J lost 6, with 14 bases in between. In DNA, the CDR3 is TGCGCCAGCAGCCTAAATGGGGCAGATGGCTACACCTTC. It translates to CASSLNGADGYTF.

This chain uses TRBV11-3 with TRBJ1-6; D ambiguous. Germline V CDR1 and CDR2: SGHNT, YENEEA. Trimming cost V 1 base and J 9 bases, with 10 bases left between them. CDR3 length: 14 amino acids. CDR3 nucleotides: TGTGCCAGCAGCTTAGTTCCCAGGAGTTCACCCCTCCACTTT. Encoded protein: CASSLVPRSSPLHF.

This clone was seen only a few times. V usage is TRBV30 and J usage is TRBJ1-5; 7 bases line up with TRBD1. The germline gives CDR1 GTSNPN, CDR2 SVGIG (reference sequence). This CDR3 region has 15 residues. The V and J ends lost 0 bases and 7 bases, in that order; junction bases with no gene match: 9. The CDR3 DNA reads TGTGCCTGGAGTGTACAGGGGCGTGGGAACCAGCCCCAGCATTTT. Its translation is CAWSVQGRGNQPQHF.

This chain links TRBV6-8 with TRBJ1-6; D may be TRBD1 (6 bases). The V gene lost 8 bases and the J gene lost 10 bases, with 24 bases spanning the gap. Germline V gene lookup returns CDR1 MNHGY and CDR2 SAAAGT. The CDR3 runs 16 residues. The CDR3 reads CASLLLSGRGGSPLHF. CDR3 nucleotides: TGTGCCAGCCTCCTCTTATCCGGCAGGGGAGGCTCACCCCTCCACTTT.

The V and J genes are TRBV6-8 and TRBJ1-1; D possibly corresponds to TRBD1 (5 bases). This CDR3 has 13 amino acids. The V gene lost 1 base and the J gene lost 4 bases, with 7 bases spanning the gap. Germline V gives CDR1 MNHGY, CDR2 SAAAGT. CDR3 sequence: CASSYWGVTEAFF. The DNA for the CDR3 is TGTGCCAGCAGTTACTGGGGGGTCACTGAAGCTTTCTTT.

For this clone: Relative to the germline gene, one junction end is altered; a read error may explain this. In nucleotides, the CDR3 is TGCAGCGTTATGACGGACCTTAACACTGAAGTTTTCTTT. Translated: CSVMTDLNTEVFF. The chain joins TRBV29-1 to TRBJ1-1, with D unclear. Per germline, CDR1 SQVTM and CDR2 ANQGSEA. The CDR3 runs to 13 residues.

V gene TRBV11-3 combines with J gene TRBJ1-1; 7 bases match TRBD1. CDR1 SGHNT and CDR2 YENEEA come from the germline V gene. This CDR3 comprises 15 residues. J gave up 3 bases and V 3 bases, and 7 bases lay outside the gene matches. The CDR3 bases are TGTGCCAGCAGCTTTACAGGGGCCCGGTACACTGAAGCTTTCTTT. Residues: CASSFTGARYTEAFF.

This clone was found a few times. The chain carries TRBV18 and TRBJ1-1, with TRBD1 matching 11 bases. The J segment lost 5 bases and the V segment lost 3 bases, leaving 8 bases of the junction unmatched. CDR1 KGHSH and CDR2 LQKENI come from the germline V gene. This CDR3 spans 16 amino acids. CDR3 amino acids: CASSPSVGQGATEAFF. The CDR3 DNA follows: TGTGCCAGCTCACCGTCAGTCGGACAGGGGGCGACTGAAGCTTTCTTT. Complete variable domain (other parts from reference TRBV18 and TRBJ1-1): NAGVMQNPRHLVRRRGQEARLRCSPMKGHSHVYWYRQLPEEGLKFMVYLQKENIIDESGMPKERFSAEFPKEGPSILRIQQVVRGDSAAYFCASSPSVGQGATEAFFGQGTRLTVV.

The rearrangement links TRBV6-7 to TRBJ2-7; D unresolved. Being an ORF, TRBV6-7 has a function that is uncertain. The CDR3 runs 15 residues. V lost 1 base, J lost 6 bases, and 16 bases lay in between. The CDR3 DNA sequence: TGTGCCAGCAGTTACTGCGGTCAGGCTTCAAGCGAGCAGTACTTC. Amino acid sequence: CASSYCGQASSEQYF.

This sequence joins TRBV18 and TRBJ2-4, with D possibly being TRBD1 or TRBD2 (5 bases each). The V end lost 5 bases, the J end lost 0 bases, and 14 bases lay between the germline ends. The CDR3 runs 16 residues. CDR1 is KGHSH, CDR2 LQKENI, per germline. The CDR3 loop reads CASSEGRAQAKNIQYF. In nucleotides, the CDR3 is TGTGCCAGCTCAGAGGGCAGGGCCCAAGCCAAAAACATTCAGTACTTC.

The V gene is TRBV14, the J gene TRBJ1-3; D ambiguous. Germline assignment: CDR1 SGHDN and CDR2 FVKESK. The CDR3 contains 14 residues. V was pared by 6 bases and J by 0 bases, with 9 bases between. CDR3 loop: CASSRRGSGNTIYF. The CDR3 region has the DNA TGTGCCAGCAGTCGACGGGGCTCTGGAAACACCATATATTTT.

This clone has a handful of counts. In the same sample, other DNA sequences code for this CDR3. The chain has TRBV5-1 and TRBJ1-1, with D perhaps matching TRBD1 (5 bases). This CDR3 comprises 14 residues. V lost 0 bases and J 4 bases, leaving 10 bases between the germline ends. CDR1 is SGHRS and CDR2 is YFSETQ in the germline V gene. Here the CDR3 reads CASSLAGGGTEAFF. In nucleotides, the CDR3 is TGCGCCAGCAGCTTGGCCGGGGGGGGCACTGAAGCTTTCTTT. Together with reference TRBV5-1 and TRBJ1-1, the CDR3 gives the full variable domain: KAGVTQTPRYLIKTRGQQVTLSCSPISGHRSVSWYQQTPGQGLQFLFEYFSETQRNKGNFPGRFSGRQFSNSRSEMNVSTLELGDSALYLCASSLAGGGTEAFFGQGTRLTVV.

The chain recombines TRBV11-1 with TRBJ2-3; D may correspond to TRBD1 or TRBD2 (6 bases each). V lost 0 bases and J lost 2, with 15 bases in between. Germline lookup yields CDR1 SGHAT and CDR2 FQDESV (reference sequence). The CDR3 totals 17 residues. CDR3 region: CASSLAPEGELTDTQYF. DNA for the CDR3: TGTGCCAGCAGCTTAGCACCGGAGGGGGAACTCACAGATACGCAGTATTTT.